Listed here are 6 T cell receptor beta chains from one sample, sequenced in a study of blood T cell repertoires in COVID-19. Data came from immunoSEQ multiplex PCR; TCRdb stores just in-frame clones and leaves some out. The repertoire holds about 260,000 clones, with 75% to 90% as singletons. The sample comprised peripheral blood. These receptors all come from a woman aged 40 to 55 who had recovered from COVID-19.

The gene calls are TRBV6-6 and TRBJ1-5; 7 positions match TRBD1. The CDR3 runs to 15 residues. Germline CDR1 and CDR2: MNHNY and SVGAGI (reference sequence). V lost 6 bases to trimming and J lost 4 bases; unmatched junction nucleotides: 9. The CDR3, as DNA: TGTGCCAGCAGGTCGACAGGGACTGCTAATCAGCCCCAGCATTTT. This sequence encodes CASRSTGTANQPQHF.

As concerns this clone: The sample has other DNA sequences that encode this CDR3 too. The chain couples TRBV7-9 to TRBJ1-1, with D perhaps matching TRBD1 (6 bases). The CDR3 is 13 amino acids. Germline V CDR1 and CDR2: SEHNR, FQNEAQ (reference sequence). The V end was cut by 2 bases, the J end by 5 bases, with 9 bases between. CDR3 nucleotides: TGTGCCAGCAGCTTATCAGGGGTAACTGAAGCTTTCTTT. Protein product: CASSLSGVTEAFF.

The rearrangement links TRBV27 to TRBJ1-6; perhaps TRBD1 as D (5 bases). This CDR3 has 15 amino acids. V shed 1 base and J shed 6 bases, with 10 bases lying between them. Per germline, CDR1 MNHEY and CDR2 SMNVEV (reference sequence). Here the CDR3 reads CASSLLGRGNSPLHF. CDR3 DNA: TGTGCCAGCAGTTTATTGGGAAGGGGTAATTCACCCCTCCACTTT.

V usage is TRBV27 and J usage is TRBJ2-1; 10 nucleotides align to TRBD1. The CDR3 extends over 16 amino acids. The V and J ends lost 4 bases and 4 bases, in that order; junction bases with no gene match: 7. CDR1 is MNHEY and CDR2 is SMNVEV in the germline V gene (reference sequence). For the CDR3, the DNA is TGTGCCAGCAGTTCCTCCAGGACAGGGGGATACAATGAGCAGTTCTTC. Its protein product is CASSSSRTGGYNEQFF.

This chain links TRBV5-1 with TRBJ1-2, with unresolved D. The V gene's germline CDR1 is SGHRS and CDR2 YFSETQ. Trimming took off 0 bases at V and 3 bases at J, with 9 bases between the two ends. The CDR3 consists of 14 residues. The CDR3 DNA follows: TGCGCCAGCAGCTTGGGGCAGTACGACTATGGCTACACCTTC. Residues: CASSLGQYDYGYTF. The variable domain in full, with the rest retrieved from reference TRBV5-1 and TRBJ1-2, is KAGVTQTPRYLIKTRGQQVTLSCSPISGHRSVSWYQQTPGQGLQFLFEYFSETQRNKGNFPGRFSGRQFSNSRSEMNVSTLELGDSALYLCASSLGQYDYGYTFGSGTRLTVV.

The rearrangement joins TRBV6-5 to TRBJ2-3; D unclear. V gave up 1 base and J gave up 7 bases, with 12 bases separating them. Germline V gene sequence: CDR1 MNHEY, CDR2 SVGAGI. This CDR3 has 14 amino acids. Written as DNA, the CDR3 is TGTGCCAGCAGTTACTACAGTACAGAAAATACGCAGTATTTT. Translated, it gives CASSYYSTENTQYF.